Sequencing of this TCR beta chain was carried out in a study of shared clonotypes between healthy human individuals. Across the whole study: The cohort had two women and three men, ages 18 to 49.

Study-wide points: Few donors restricted represented genetic and exposure-history diversity.

As for this clone: Its antigen remains unknown.

Naive CD8 cells comprised CD45RO-negative, CCR7-positively selected cells, excluding terminally differentiated effector memory CD45RA+ cells. There are 17 residues in the CDR3. J gave up 4 bases and V 4 bases, and 9 bases lay outside the gene matches. Germline V gene data show CDR1 as MNHNS and CDR2 as SASEGT. For every subset, genomic DNA was evenly distributed across several immunoSEQ plates. Sequencing used immunoSEQ multiplex PCR; TCRdb keeps in-frame clones, though not all of them. The sample contains about 1.9 million clones, approximately 92% of which appear only once. The J gene is TRBJ2-1, the V gene TRBV6-1; 11 nucleotides line up with TRBD1. The receptor comes from a young man in good health. Some clones in this sample may be carry-over from other donors' samples. The specimen sequenced was naive CD8+ T cells from PBMCs. CDR3 region: CASSVGQGVDPYNEQFF. DNA for the CDR3: TGTGCCAGCAGTGTGGGACAGGGGGTTGACCCTTACAATGAGCAGTTCTTC.